The rows below give T cell receptor beta chains drawn from one sample of a study of high-grade serous ovarian cancer treatment subgroups. Measured with immunoSEQ multiplex PCR; TCRdb has only the in-frame clones, and not every one. The sample shows some 4,400 clones, 78% of them seen only once. Sequencing was carried out using tumor tissue. Every receptor here comes from a human donor with high-grade serous ovarian cancer. Both conserved end residues are part of each CDR3. A D gene is named only where the DNA matches it firmly. Clone size is not always given. Where it is, it says once, few, many or a class for expanded clones.

CDR3 length,D gene,J gene,V gene,clone size,CDR3 protein,CDR3 DNA
13,-,TRBJ1-2,TRBV11-2,-,CASSLGLNYGYTF,TGTGCCAGCAGCTTAGGTCTTAACTATGGCTACACCTTC
16,-,TRBJ2-6,TRBV5-1,-,CASSLGQEAGANVLTF,TGCGCCAGCAGCTTGGGACAGGAAGCTGGGGCCAACGTCCTGACTTTC
15,-,TRBJ2-6,TRBV28,-,CASSSTGSGANVLTF,TGTGCCAGCAGTTCTACGGGGTCTGGGGCCAACGTCCTGACTTTC
15,TRBD1,TRBJ2-2,TRBV9,-,CASSGKTGGTGELFF,TGTGCCAGCAGCGGAAAGACAGGGGGCACCGGGGAGCTGTTTTTT
12,-,TRBJ2-3,TRBV9,-,CASSEGGPQEYF,TGTGCCAGCAGCGAGGGGGGGCCGCAGGAGTATTTT
13,-,TRBJ1-1,TRBV6-5,once,CASNSRTNTEAFF,TGTGCCAGCAATTCACGGACGAACACTGAAGCTTTCTTT
13,-,TRBJ1-5,TRBV28,-,CATYEEFNQPQHF,TGTGCCACTTATGAAGAGTTCAATCAGCCCCAGCATTTT
14,-,TRBJ1-4,TRBV6-5,-,CASSYLRANEKLFF,TGTGCCAGCAGTTACCTGCGGGCTAATGAAAAACTGTTTTTT
15,TRBD1,TRBJ1-5,TRBV28,-,CASSLPRQGSKPQHF,TGTGCCAGCAGTTTGCCCCGACAGGGTTCGAAGCCCCAGCATTTT
15,TRBD1,TRBJ2-1,TRBV30,-,CAWSSRTGVLKEQFF,TGTGCCTGGAGTAGCCGGACAGGGGTACTAAAGGAGCAGTTCTTC
13,-,TRBJ1-5,TRBV19,-,CASSRAVHQPQHF,TGTGCCAGTAGTCGGGCCGTCCATCAGCCCCAGCATTTT
15,TRBD1,TRBJ1-6,TRBV7-9,-,CASSRRQGSNSPLHF,TGTGCCAGCAGCCGACGACAGGGATCAAACTCACCCCTCCACTTT
15,TRBD2,TRBJ2-5,TRBV9,-,CASRKGLAKGETQYF,TGTGCCAGCAGAAAAGGACTAGCGAAAGGGGAGACCCAGTACTTC
16,-,TRBJ1-1,TRBV5-1,-,CASSLIPGPTNTEAFF,TGCGCCAGCAGCTTGATACCGGGACCTACGAACACTGAAGCTTTCTTT
13,TRBD1,TRBJ1-1,TRBV11-3,-,CASSTNRGTEAFF,TGTGCCAGCAGCACGAACAGGGGCACTGAAGCTTTCTTT
15,TRBD2,TRBJ2-1,TRBV19,-,CASSTPSGRRNEQFF,TGTGCCAGTAGTACTCCTAGCGGGAGGAGGAATGAGCAGTTCTTC
15,TRBD1,TRBJ2-7,TRBV10-3,-,CAISGQDRGTYEQYF,TGTGCCATCAGTGGTCAGGACAGGGGGACCTACGAGCAGTACTTC
15,-,TRBJ2-1,TRBV11-2,-,CASSPRTKSYNEQFF,TGTGCCAGCAGCCCCAGGACTAAGTCCTACAATGAGCAGTTCTTC
11,TRBD1,TRBJ2-1,TRBV10-3,-,CAISGDRGQFF,TGTGCCATCAGTGGGGACAGGGGTCAGTTCTTC
13,-,TRBJ1-1,TRBV10-1,few,CASKGHMNTEAFF,TGCGCCAGCAAAGGACACATGAACACTGAAGCTTTCTTT
14,-,TRBJ1-5,TRBV19,-,CATLATGRGQPQHF,TGTGCCACCTTAGCCACAGGGAGGGGTCAGCCCCAGCATTTT
13,-,TRBJ2-1,TRBV5-1,-,CASSVAEYNEQFF,TGCGCCAGCAGCGTTGCAGAGTACAATGAGCAGTTCTTC
13,-,TRBJ2-7,TRBV11-1,-,CASSPDITYEQYF,TGTGCCAGCAGTCCAGACATTACCTACGAGCAGTACTTC
15,-,TRBJ1-1,TRBV19,-,CASSRPGRMNTEAFF,TGTGCCAGTAGTAGGCCGGGGCGGATGAACACTGAAGCTTTCTTT